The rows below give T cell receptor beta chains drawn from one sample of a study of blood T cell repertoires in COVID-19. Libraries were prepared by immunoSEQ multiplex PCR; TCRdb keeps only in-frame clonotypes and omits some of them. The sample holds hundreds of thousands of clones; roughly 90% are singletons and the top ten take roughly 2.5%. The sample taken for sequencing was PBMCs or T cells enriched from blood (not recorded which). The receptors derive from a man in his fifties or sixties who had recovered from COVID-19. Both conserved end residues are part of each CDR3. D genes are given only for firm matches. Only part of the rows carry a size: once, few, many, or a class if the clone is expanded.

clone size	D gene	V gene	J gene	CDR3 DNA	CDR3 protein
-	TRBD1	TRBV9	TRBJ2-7	TGTGCCAGCAGCAAAGAAGAGGGGACAGGGAGTTCCTACGAGCAGTACTTC	CASSKEEGTGSSYEQYF
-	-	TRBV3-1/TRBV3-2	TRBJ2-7	TGTGCCAGCAGCCAATGGCGGGGATTGCAGTACTTC	CASSQWRGLQYF
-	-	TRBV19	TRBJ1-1	TGTGCCAGTAAACCCCTGGGGGGGTTAAGAGACACTGAAGCTTTCTTT	CASKPLGGLRDTEAFF
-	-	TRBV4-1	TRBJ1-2	TGCGCCAGCAGCCAAGGGGGGGGCGAGGCCGCTAACTATGGCTACACCTTC	CASSQGGGEAANYGYTF
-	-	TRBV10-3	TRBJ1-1	TGTGCCATCAGTGACTCCCCCCAAGTTAGAGCTTTCTTT	CAISDSPQVRAFF
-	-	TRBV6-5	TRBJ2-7	TGTGCCAGCAGAAACCCAGGGACCTACGAGCAGTACTTC	CASRNPGTYEQYF
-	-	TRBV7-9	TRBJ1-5	TGTGCCAGCAGCTTAGGCGCAGGGGTTAGCAATCAGCCCCAGCATTTT	CASSLGAGVSNQPQHF
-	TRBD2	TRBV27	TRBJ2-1	TGTGCCAGCAGGATAGGACTAGCCTCCTACAATGAGCAGTTCTTC	CASRIGLASYNEQFF
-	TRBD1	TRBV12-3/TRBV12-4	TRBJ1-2	TGTGCCAGCAGCGAAGGGACAGGCGGAGGCTACACCTTC	CASSEGTGGGYTF
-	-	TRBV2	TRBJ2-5	TGTGCCAGCAGACGGGGAGAGACCCAGTACTTC	CASRRGETQYF
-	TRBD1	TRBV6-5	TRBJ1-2	TGTGCCAGCAGGTCGGGACAGGGGGCGGACTATGGCTACACCTTC	CASRSGQGADYGYTF
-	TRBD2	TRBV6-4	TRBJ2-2	TGTGCCAGCAGTGACCTCGGCGCTAGCGGGGGGGGCTCCCACGGCACCGGGGAGCTGTTTTTT	CASSDLGASGGGSHGTGELFF
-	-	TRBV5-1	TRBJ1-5	TGCGCCAGCAGTTGGGGTTTAGGGGTCAATCAGCCCCAGCATTTT	CASSWGLGVNQPQHF
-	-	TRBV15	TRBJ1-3	TGTGCCACCAGAGCCCCCTCTGGGCAGGCTGGAAACACCATATATTTT	CATRAPSGQAGNTIYF
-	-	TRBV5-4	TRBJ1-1	TGTGCCAGCAGCCCTGGGGGAGGGACATGGGACACTGAAGCTTTCTTT	CASSPGGGTWDTEAFF
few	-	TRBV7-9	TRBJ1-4	TGTGCCAGCACGACCCGGGGGACTAATGAAAAACTGTTTTTT	CASTTRGTNEKLFF
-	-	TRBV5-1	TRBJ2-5	TGCGCCAGCAGCTCCGCGGGGACGAGGGAGACCCAGTACTTC	CASSSAGTRETQYF
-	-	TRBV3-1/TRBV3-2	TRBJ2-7	TGTGCCAGCAGCCAGGCGGGGACAGCTCAGTACTTC	CASSQAGTAQYF
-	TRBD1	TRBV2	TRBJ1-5	TGTGCCAGCAGTGGGACAGGGGGCTATAGCAATCAGCCCCAGCATTTT	CASSGTGGYSNQPQHF
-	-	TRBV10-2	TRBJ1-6	TGCGCCAGCAGGGCACAGGAGAATTCACCCCTCCACTTT	CASRAQENSPLHF
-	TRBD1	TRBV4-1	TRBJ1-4	TGCGCCAGCAGCCAAAGGTCAGGGGGCGTAGTTGAAAAACTGTTTTTT	CASSQRSGGVVEKLFF
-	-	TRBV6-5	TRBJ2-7	TGTGCCAGCAGGCTAACGGGGGTATCGTCTGGCGAGCAGTACTTC	CASRLTGVSSGEQYF
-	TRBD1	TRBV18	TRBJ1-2	TGTGCCAGCTCACCGGCACAGGGGAACTATGGCTACACCTTC	CASSPAQGNYGYTF
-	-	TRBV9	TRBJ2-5	TGTGCCAGCAGCGGAGCGGGCTGGGGGACCCAGTACTTC	CASSGAGWGTQYF
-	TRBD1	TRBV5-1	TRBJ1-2	TGCGCCAGCAGCTTGTTCGGGGGACAGGGGGTCGGAAGGATCACATCTGGCTACACCTTC	CASSLFGGQGVGRITSGYTF
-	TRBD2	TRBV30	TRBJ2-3	TGTGCCTGGAGCGTCCGGGGGGGCACAGATACGCAGTATTTT	CAWSVRGGTDTQYF
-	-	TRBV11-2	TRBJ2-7	TGTGCCAGCAGCTTATCCCCCACTACCTACGAGCAGTACTTC	CASSLSPTTYEQYF
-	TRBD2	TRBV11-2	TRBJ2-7	TGTGCCAGCAGCCTGTTGACTAGCGCAAGCTCCTACGAGCAGTACTTC	CASSLLTSASSYEQYF
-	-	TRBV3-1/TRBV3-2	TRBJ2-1	TGTGCCAGCAGCCACCAGGGCCGAGCGGGCTCCTACAATGAGCAGTTCTTC	CASSHQGRAGSYNEQFF
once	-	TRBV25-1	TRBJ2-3	TGTGCCAGCAGTGAGGCGGGACCCGCCACAGATACGCAGTATTTT	CASSEAGPATDTQYF
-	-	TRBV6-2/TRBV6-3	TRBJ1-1	TGTGCCAGCAGTTCCTCACTGCAGGGAGCGGGCGGGGACACTGAAGCTTTCTTT	CASSSSLQGAGGDTEAFF
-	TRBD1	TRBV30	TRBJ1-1	TGTGCCTGGGGCGACAGGGTAGGGGAAGCTTTCTTT	CAWGDRVGEAFF
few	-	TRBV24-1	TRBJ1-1	TGTGCCACCAGCGCCCCGCACAGGGTGGCCGGGGCTTTCTTT	CATSAPHRVAGAFF
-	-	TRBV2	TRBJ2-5	TGTGCCAGCAGTGAAGAGCTAGTGGGAGAGACCCAGTACTTC	CASSEELVGETQYF
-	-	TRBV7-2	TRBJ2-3	TGTGCCAGCAGCTTAGCGCCCGGGTTGGGTTGGACAGATACGCAGTATTTT	CASSLAPGLGWTDTQYF
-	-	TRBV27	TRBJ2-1	TGTGCCAGCAGTTTTTCTACAGGGAATGTTGTTTTGCAGTTCTTC	CASSFSTGNVVLQFF
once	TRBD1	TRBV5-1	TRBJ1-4	TGCGCCAGCAGCGGGACGGGGACAGGGGGGAATGAAAAACTGTTTTTT	CASSGTGTGGNEKLFF
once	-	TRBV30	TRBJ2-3	TGTGCCTGGGGGGAGTTTTTTAGCACAGATACGCAGTATTTT	CAWGEFFSTDTQYF
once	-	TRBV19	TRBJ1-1	TGTGCCAGTAGACGCGGTGACGCTTTGAACACTGAAGCTTTCTTT	CASRRGDALNTEAFF
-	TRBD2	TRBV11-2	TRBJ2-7	TGTGCCAGCAGCTCCGGACTAGATGGGGATGCGTACTTC	CASSSGLDGDAYF
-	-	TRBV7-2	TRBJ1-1	TGTGGCTCGGGGGTTAGGATGAACACTGAAGCTTTCTTT	CGSGVRMNTEAFF
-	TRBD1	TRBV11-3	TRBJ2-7	TGTGCCAGCAGCTTAGAGGCGTGGACAGGCTCCTACGAGCAGTACTTC	CASSLEAWTGSYEQYF
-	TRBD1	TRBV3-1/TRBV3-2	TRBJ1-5	TGTGCCAGCAGCCAGTTTACAGGGGGCAATCAGCCCCAGCATTTT	CASSQFTGGNQPQHF
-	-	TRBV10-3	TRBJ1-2	TGTGCCATCAGTGAGTCGCCAGAAACCTATGGCTACACCTTC	CAISESPETYGYTF
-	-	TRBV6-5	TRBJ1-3	TGTGCCAGCAGTTACTCGACAGGACCCTCTGGAAACACCATATATTTT	CASSYSTGPSGNTIYF